Below, 18 T cell receptor beta chains from the same sample are listed, as sequenced in a study of CD8+ T cells in alopecia areata. It was cDNA, reverse transcribed from extracted RNA, that served as the sequencing template. Data came from immunoSEQ multiplex PCR; TCRdb stores just in-frame clones and leaves some out. This table holds 130,000 to 150,000 clones, approximately 51% found once. Specimen: CD4+ T cells sorted from blood, collected at week 0. The receptors were sampled from a human donor with alopecia areata.

The V call is TRBV7-2, the J call TRBJ2-7; TRBD1 agrees at 8 bases. The CDR3 is made up of 15 amino acids. After removal of 5 bases from V and 6 bases from J, the junction contained 12 bases not matched to a gene. The V gene's germline CDR1 is SGHTA and CDR2 FQGNSA. CDR3 in amino acids: CASSREGQGLSEQYF. CDR3 DNA: TGTGCCAGCAGCCGCGAAGGACAGGGCCTGAGCGAGCAGTACTTC.

This clone was seen only a few times. The chain employs TRBV14 and TRBJ2-5; TRBD1 might be the D (7 bases). This CDR3 is 16 amino acids long. Germline CDR1 SGHDN, CDR2 FVKESK. Trimming took 4 bases from V and 10 from J, leaving 25 bases between them. CDR3 in DNA: TGTGCCAGCAGCCGCCTGGCGGGACAGTCCCCAGGGGACCAGTACTTC. This encodes CASSRLAGQSPGDQYF.

The table lists this clone with many counts. J is TRBJ2-7 and V is TRBV28; TRBD1 aligns across 7 bases. The CDR3 runs 14 residues. The V and J ends lost 6 bases and 6 bases, in that order; junction bases with no gene match: 11. Germline assignment: CDR1 MDHEN and CDR2 SYDVKM. In nucleotides, the CDR3 is TGTGCCAGCAGCCATCGCTCCGGACAGGCCGAGCAGTACTTC. Translated, it gives CASSHRSGQAEQYF.

This chain connects TRBV30 to TRBJ2-1, with TRBD2 matching 12 bases. CDR1 GTSNPN and CDR2 SVGIG come from the germline V gene (reference sequence). The CDR3 runs to 16 residues. V lost 2 bases to trimming and J lost 4 bases; unmatched junction nucleotides: 6. The CDR3 DNA follows: TGTGCCTGGAGTCATCGGACTAGCGGGATGTACAATGAGCAGTTCTTC. Translating it yields CAWSHRTSGMYNEQFF. Supplemented by reference TRBV30 and TRBJ2-1, the full variable domain reads SQTIHQWPATLVQPVGSPLSLECTVEGTSNPNLYWYRQAAGRGLQLLFYSVGIGQISSEVPQNLSASRPQDRQFILSSKKLLLSDSGFYLCAWSHRTSGMYNEQFFGPGTRLTVL.

J is TRBJ2-6 and V is TRBV29-1, with D maybe TRBD2 (5 bases). V dropped 5 bases and J dropped 2 bases, with 7 bases sitting between them. The germline V gene encodes CDR1 SQVTM and CDR2 ANQGSEA. This CDR3 has 13 amino acids. The CDR3 spells CSVMGAGANVLTF. The CDR3, as DNA: TGCAGCGTTATGGGAGCTGGGGCCAACGTCCTGACTTTC.

The chain joins TRBV29-1 to TRBJ1-1; D remains unclear. This CDR3 has 10 residues. Trimming left V 7 bases short and J 3 bases short, with 6 bases between. Germline CDR1 SQVTM, CDR2 ANQGSEA. Written as DNA, the CDR3 is TGCAGCGCTCGGGACACTGAAGCTTTCTTT. Residues: CSARDTEAFF.

This chain uses TRBV30 with TRBJ2-7; TRBD1 might be the D (6 bases). V lost 4 bases and J lost 0, with 10 bases in between. This CDR3 has 13 amino acids. CDR1 GTSNPN and CDR2 SVGIG come from the germline V gene (reference sequence). As DNA, the CDR3 is TGTGCCTGGACTACAGGGAGCTCCTACGAGCAGTACTTC. Translating it yields CAWTTGSSYEQYF.

The chain has TRBV7-2 and TRBJ1-2, with D perhaps matching TRBD1 (5 bases). This CDR3 spans 13 amino acids. The V gene lost 5 bases and the J gene lost 3 bases, with 10 bases spanning the gap. Germline CDR1 reads SGHTA; CDR2 reads FQGNSA. The DNA of the CDR3 is TGTGCCAGCAGCCTGGGACTGTACTATGGCTACACCTTC. It yields the protein CASSLGLYYGYTF.

The chain carries TRBV7-2 and TRBJ2-4; 9 bases line up with TRBD1. The CDR3 extends over 14 amino acids. In germline, CDR1 is SGHTA, CDR2 FQGNSA. J lost 7 bases, V lost 4 bases, and 5 bases had no gene match. CDR3 DNA sequence: TGTGCCAGCAGCTCGCGGACAGGGGAGAACATTCAGTACTTC. Its protein product is CASSSRTGENIQYF. Based on the CDR3 plus reference TRBV7-2 and TRBJ2-4, the full variable domain is GAGVSQSPSNKVTEKGKDVELRCDPISGHTALYWYRQSLGQGLEFLIYFQGNSAPDKSGLPSDRFSAERTGGSVSTLTIQRTQQEDSAVYLCASSSRTGENIQYFGAGTRLSVL.

In its sample, this clone was seen a few times. The CDR3, as DNA: TGTGCCAGCAGCTCAAAAGGGCCCTACGAGCAGTACTTC. This translates into CASSSKGPYEQYF. The rearrangement links TRBV7-9 to TRBJ2-7; D is unclear. Germline V CDR1 and CDR2: SEHNR, FQNEAQ (reference sequence). Trimming removed 4 bases at V and 2 bases at J, with 9 bases between. The CDR3 loop spans 13 amino acids. Complete variable domain (other parts from reference TRBV7-9 and TRBJ2-7): DTGVSQNPRHKITKRGQNVTFRCDPISEHNRLYWYRQTLGQGPEFLTYFQNEAQLEKSRLLSDRFSAERPKGSFSTLEIQRTEQGDSAMYLCASSSKGPYEQYFGPGTRLTVT.

The J gene is TRBJ2-7, the V gene TRBV20-1; D is possibly TRBD1 (6 bases). Trimming pared 5 bases from V and 9 bases from J, leaving 14 bases between. The CDR3 runs 11 residues. Germline V gene data show CDR1 as DFQATT and CDR2 as SNEGSKA (reference sequence). CDR3 sequence: CSAAVQGWQYF. The CDR3 region has the DNA TGCAGTGCTGCGGTACAGGGATGGCAGTACTTC.

The genes are TRBV30 and TRBJ2-7; no firm D call. Germline-derived CDR1 and CDR2 are GTSNPN and SVGIG (reference sequence). Trimming pared 5 bases from V and 4 bases from J, leaving 18 bases between. This CDR3 is built from 14 residues. This CDR3 is CAWALPSGRYEQYF. The CDR3 coding sequence is TGTGCCTGGGCGCTCCCTAGTGGGCGGTACGAGCAGTACTTC.

The chain recombines TRBV7-9 with TRBJ2-5, with 7 bases matching TRBD1. V lost 3 bases, J lost 3 bases, and 4 bases stayed unmatched. CDR3 size: 14 residues. Germline V lookup: CDR1 SEHNR, CDR2 FQNEAQ (reference sequence). The CDR3, as DNA: TGTGCCAGCAGCTTCGGGACAGCCAAAGAGACCCAGTACTTC. Its translation: CASSFGTAKETQYF.

This clone has just a few counts. The chain links TRBV30 to TRBJ2-1; D may be TRBD2 (6 bases). There are 13 residues in the CDR3. Trimming took off 4 bases at V and 7 bases at J, with 14 bases between the two ends. Germline V gene sequence: CDR1 GTSNPN, CDR2 SVGIG (reference sequence). The CDR3 coding sequence is TGTGCCTGGACCCTGGACTACCTGAATGAGCAGTTCTTC. Protein product: CAWTLDYLNEQFF. Full variable domain (remainder filled in from reference TRBV30 and TRBJ2-1): SQTIHQWPATLVQPVGSPLSLECTVEGTSNPNLYWYRQAAGRGLQLLFYSVGIGQISSEVPQNLSASRPQDRQFILSSKKLLLSDSGFYLCAWTLDYLNEQFFGPGTRLTVL.

This clone occurred a few times. The chain carries TRBV7-2 and TRBJ2-7; 9 bases align to TRBD1. V trimming: 3 bases; J trimming: 4 bases; junction bases outside the gene matches: 1. The germline gives CDR1 SGHTA, CDR2 FQGNSA. The CDR3 has 13 residues. The DNA for the CDR3 is TGTGCCAGCAGCTTGACAGGGGGGTACGAGCAGTACTTC. Translating it yields CASSLTGGYEQYF.

The chain couples TRBV28 to TRBJ1-1; no reliable D call. The length of the CDR3 is 11 residues. Trimming removed 3 bases at V and 7 bases at J, with 6 bases between. Germline assignment: CDR1 MDHEN and CDR2 SYDVKM. Written as DNA, the CDR3 is TGTGCCAGCAGTTTGGGTTTTGAAGCTTTCTTT. Its translation is CASSLGFEAFF.

This clone has only a few counts. The CDR3 reads CASSAIPGRDENTEAFF. The CDR3 nucleotides read TGTGCCAGCAGTGCAATACCAGGGCGCGACGAGAACACTGAAGCTTTCTTT. The chain employs TRBV25-1 and TRBJ1-1; perhaps TRBD1 as D (5 bases). The germline V and J ends were trimmed by 4 bases and 1 base, with 19 bases remaining between them. CDR1 is MGHDK and CDR2 is SYGVNS in the germline V gene. The CDR3 is 17 residues long.

The chain has TRBV30 and TRBJ1-5, with TRBD1 matching over 9 bases. V dropped 0 bases and J dropped 7; count of bases not matched to a gene: 7. Per germline, CDR1 GTSNPN and CDR2 SVGIG (reference sequence). The CDR3 has 15 residues. The DNA for the CDR3 is TGTGCCTGGAGTGTAATGGGACAGGGTCACCAGCCCCAGCATTTT. This gives the protein CAWSVMGQGHQPQHF.